These 26 T cell receptor beta chains originate from one sample sequenced in a study of cytomegalovirus exposure and HLA in healthy donors. PCR primers comprised 60 Vbeta and 13 Jbeta primers. The assay was immunoSEQ multiplex PCR, and TCRdb's table has in-frame clones only and misses some. The data contain about 130,000 clones, more than 65% of them seen just once; the ten biggest clones take up 2.7%. Specimen: PBMCs. These receptor sequences come from a man aged 50-60 years in good health and CMV-seronegative.

The chain recombines TRBV13 with TRBJ1-2; D is unresolved. The ends were cut back, 2 bases at V and 6 bases at J, with 7 bases in the middle. CDR3 length equals 12 residues. Germline V lookup: CDR1 PRHDT, CDR2 FYEKMQ (reference sequence). The chain's CDR3 is CASSLRLDGYTF. Here the CDR3 DNA reads TGTGCCAGCAGCTTACGGTTGGATGGCTACACCTTC. The complete variable domain, with remaining parts taken from reference TRBV13 and TRBJ1-2, reads AAGVIQSPRHLIKEKRETATLKCYPIPRHDTVYWYQQGPGQDPQFLISFYEKMQSDKGSIPDRFSAQQFSDYHSELNMSSLELGDSALYFCASSLRLDGYTFGSGTRLTVV.

The chain employs TRBV19 and TRBJ2-7, with a weak D call TRBD2 (5 bases). This CDR3 is 14 amino acids long. Germline V lookup: CDR1 LNHDA, CDR2 SQIVND (reference sequence). Trimming took off 6 bases at V and 5 bases at J, with 17 bases between the two ends. The CDR3 coding sequence is TGTGCCAGTAGCGCCGGGATTCGAGGACACGAGCAGTACTTC. It translates to CASSAGIRGHEQYF.

The chain has TRBV7-6 and TRBJ2-2, with D perhaps TRBD1 (6 bases). The CDR3 is 14 amino acids. Trimming took 5 bases from V and 7 from J, leaving 14 bases between them. Germline lookup yields CDR1 SGHVS and CDR2 FNYEAQ. The CDR3 reads CASSRLQGSGELFF. Here the CDR3 DNA reads TGTGCCAGCAGCCGACTACAGGGAAGCGGGGAGCTGTTTTTT.

The gene calls are TRBV5-5 and TRBJ2-3; D possibly corresponds to TRBD1 (5 bases). Looked up from germline, CDR1 is SGHKS and CDR2 is YYEKEE (reference sequence). V lost 3 bases to trimming and J lost 5 bases, with 16 bases between them. The CDR3 spans 15 residues. Written as DNA, the CDR3 is TGTGCCAGCAGCTCCCGACAGTACGGGCTAGATACGCAGTATTTT. It encodes CASSSRQYGLDTQYF. Together with reference TRBV5-5 and TRBJ2-3, the CDR3 gives the full variable domain: DAGVTQSPTHLIKTRGQQVTLRCSPISGHKSVSWYQQVLGQGPQFIFQYYEKEERGRGNFPDRFSARQFPNYSSELNVNALLLGDSALYLCASSSRQYGLDTQYFGPGTRLTVL.

This rearrangement joins TRBV5-1 to TRBJ2-5; D call uncertain. The J call is doubtful: the DNA matches TRBJ2-7 better. The germline CDR1 and CDR2 sequences are SGHRS and YFSETQ. This CDR3 has 14 residues. The CDR3 bases are TGCGCCAGCAGCTTGGAAAGAATTGTGGGCGAGCAGTACTTC. Amino acid sequence: CASSLERIVGEQYF.

This clone turned up a few times. The V and J genes are TRBV27 and TRBJ2-5; the match to TRBD2 covers 10 bases. The CDR3 length is 18 residues. J was trimmed by 3 bases and V by 3 bases; bases with no gene match: 13. CDR1 is MNHEY, CDR2 SMNVEV, per germline (reference sequence). The CDR3 reads CASSFCGLGLAIKETQYF. In DNA form, the CDR3 reads TGTGCCAGCAGTTTTTGCGGCTTGGGACTAGCGATAAAAGAGACCCAGTACTTC.

This clone was seen a few times. The chain is built from TRBV7-9 and TRBJ1-2; 7 nucleotides agree with TRBD1. This CDR3 contains 15 residues. Germline lookup yields CDR1 SEHNR and CDR2 FQNEAQ (reference sequence). J gave up 4 bases and V 1 base, and 6 bases lay outside the gene matches. CDR3 residues: CASSLVQGGFYGYTF. The CDR3 DNA sequence: TGTGCCAGCAGCTTAGTTCAGGGGGGATTCTATGGCTACACCTTC.

V and J are TRBV6-7 and TRBJ1-6; D call uncertain. TRBV6-7 is an open reading frame, and its role is uncertain. The CDR3 extends over 14 amino acids. V dropped 11 bases and J dropped 7 bases, with 18 bases sitting between them. The CDR3 loop reads CAVSSGCQNSPLHF. Here the CDR3 DNA reads TGTGCCGTTTCTTCGGGGTGTCAGAATTCACCCCTCCACTTT.

This sequence joins TRBV6-5 and TRBJ1-4; unclear D gene. The V gene lost 6 bases and the J gene lost 4 bases, with 15 bases spanning the gap. The CDR3 has 15 residues. Germline CDR1 is MNHEY and CDR2 is SVGAGI. CDR3 sequence (DNA): TGTGCCAGCAGACATGAACGAGGAGATAATGAAAAACTGTTTTTT. It encodes CASRHERGDNEKLFF.

Points on this clone: A junction end diverges from the germline sequence, so it may reflect a read error. V gene TRBV7-9 combines with J gene TRBJ2-7; TRBD1 matches at 7 bases. This CDR3 contains 12 residues. CDR1 and CDR2 (germline): SEHNR, FQNEAQ (reference sequence). The CDR3 nucleotides are TGTTCCAGCAGCCAGGGACAGTACGAGCAGTACTTC. Residues: CSSSQGQYEQYF.

The V and J genes are TRBV6-1 and TRBJ1-4; D unclear. This CDR3 is 15 amino acids long. CDR1 and CDR2 (germline): MNHNS, SASEGT. The V end lost 1 base, the J end lost 4 bases, and 10 bases lay between the germline ends. As DNA, the CDR3 is TGTGCCAGCAGTGAAGATGGCGGGTTTAATGAAAAACTGTTTTTT. Protein: CASSEDGGFNEKLFF.

Details on this clone: The junction and the germline gene differ at one end; a read error may be behind it. The rearrangement links TRBV6-1 to TRBJ2-7, with TRBD1 matching 10 bases. The germline V gene has CDR1 MNHNS and CDR2 SASEGT. CDR3 length equals 15 residues. The CDR3: CASSEWDRGSHEQYF. CDR3 bases: TGTGCCAGCAGTGAATGGGACAGGGGCTCCCACGAGCAGTACTTC.

The chain combines TRBV5-4 with TRBJ2-7; 11 positions match TRBD1. Looked up from germline, CDR1 is SGHNT and CDR2 is YYREEE (reference sequence). The ends lost 4 bases at V and 4 bases at J; junction bases unmatched: 10. The CDR3 extends over 16 amino acids. CDR3 in DNA: TGTGCCAGCAGCCCCGGGGGGACAGGGGGTAATTACGAGCAGTACTTC. Its protein product is CASSPGGTGGNYEQYF.

The gene calls are TRBV5-1 and TRBJ2-2; weak D call: TRBD2 (6 bases). Trimming shortened V by 3 bases and J by 2 bases, and 11 bases separated the two germline ends. CDR3 length: 15 amino acids. CDR1 and CDR2 (germline): SGHRS, YFSETQ. CDR3 nucleotide sequence: TGCGCCAGCAGCTCCGGGACTCAAAACACCGGGGAGCTGTTTTTT. Translating gives CASSSGTQNTGELFF. The full variable domain, completed using reference TRBV5-1 and TRBJ2-2, is KAGVTQTPRYLIKTRGQQVTLSCSPISGHRSVSWYQQTPGQGLQFLFEYFSETQRNKGNFPGRFSGRQFSNSRSEMNVSTLELGDSALYLCASSSGTQNTGELFFGEGSRLTVL.

This clone was counted a single time. The V and J genes are TRBV5-4 and TRBJ2-1, with 7 bases identical to TRBD1. The CDR3 has 15 amino acids. Per the germline V gene, CDR1 is SGHNT and CDR2 is YYREEE (reference sequence). The ends lost 3 bases at V and 3 bases at J; junction bases unmatched: 6. CDR3 nucleotide sequence: TGTGCCAGCAGCTCCGGGACAGCGGTCTACAATGAGCAGTTCTTC. Its translation: CASSSGTAVYNEQFF.

The chain has TRBV10-1 and TRBJ1-1, with D possibly TRBD1 on 5 matching bases. CDR3 length: 14 residues. V was trimmed by 0 bases and J by 7 bases, leaving 12 bases between them. From germline, CDR1 is WNHNN and CDR2 SYGVQD (reference sequence). In DNA, the CDR3 is TGCGCCAGCAGTGAGTCGAAACAGGACCGTGAAGCTTTCTTT. It translates to CASSESKQDREAFF.

J is TRBJ2-5 and V is TRBV5-1; D gene uncertain. The CDR3 spans 14 residues. Germline CDR1 is SGHRS and CDR2 is YFSETQ. Trimming left V 0 bases short and J 5 bases short, with 11 bases between. The CDR3 DNA is TGCGCCAGCAGCTTGGGGCAGAAAATTGAGACCCAGTACTTC. It translates to CASSLGQKIETQYF.

This clone has just one count. This chain connects TRBV7-3 to TRBJ2-1, with D maybe TRBD1 (6 bases). The CDR3 totals 15 residues. The V and J ends lost 3 bases and 4 bases respectively, with 13 bases between them. CDR1 SGHTA and CDR2 FQGTGA come from the germline V gene. The CDR3 loop is CASSLGAGLYNEQFF. CDR3 sequence (DNA): TGTGCCAGCAGCTTGGGGGCAGGCCTATACAATGAGCAGTTCTTC.

In this sample, this clone turned up once. The chain employs TRBV2 and TRBJ2-5, with 7 bases fitting TRBD1. CDR1 and CDR2 from the germline V gene are SNHLY and FYNNEI. V was pared by 11 bases and J by 0 bases, with 3 bases of the junction left unmatched. The CDR3 is 12 residues long. CDR3 in DNA: TGTGCCGGCGACAGGGACCAAGAGACCCAGTACTTC. Translated, it gives CAGDRDQETQYF.

This clone was found once. This chain uses TRBV4-1 with TRBJ2-5; a possible D gene is TRBD1 (6 bases). Between the trimmed V and J ends, which lost 6 bases and 5 bases, there was a span of 25 bases. Looked up from germline, CDR1 is MGHRA and CDR2 is YSYEKL. The CDR3 loop spans 17 amino acids. The CDR3 DNA reads TGCGCCAGCAGGTCTTCCAGGGGATTGGGGCCGGGGGAGACCCAGTACTTC. Its protein product is CASRSSRGLGPGETQYF.

The V gene is TRBV5-1, the J gene TRBJ2-3; 7 bases line up with TRBD1. The germline V gene encodes CDR1 SGHRS and CDR2 YFSETQ. This CDR3 comprises 13 residues. The ends lost 3 bases at V and 3 bases at J; junction bases unmatched: 1. Here the CDR3 DNA reads TGCGCCAGCAGCTGGGACAGTACAGATACGCAGTATTTT. The encoded protein is CASSWDSTDTQYF.

The chain recombines TRBV19 with TRBJ1-1, with a tentative D call TRBD1 (5 bases). The CDR3 covers 16 residues. Germline CDR1 and CDR2: LNHDA and SQIVND (reference sequence). The V gene lost 0 bases and the J gene lost 0 bases, with 11 bases spanning the gap. CDR3 nucleotides: TGTGCCAGTAGTATAGAGGAGGGGAGCATGAACACTGAAGCTTTCTTT. This codes for CASSIEEGSMNTEAFF.

The rearrangement uses TRBV6-5 and TRBJ1-2; D possibly corresponds to TRBD1 (6 bases). Germline V gene sequence: CDR1 MNHEY, CDR2 SVGAGI. CDR3 length: 15 residues. The ends were cut back, 0 bases at V and 8 bases at J, with 16 bases in the middle. CDR3 loop: CASSYSTGDYEGYTF. The DNA of the CDR3 is TGTGCCAGCAGTTACTCGACAGGAGACTATGAAGGCTACACCTTC.

The J gene is TRBJ2-7, the V gene TRBV5-1, with 9 positions matching TRBD2. The CDR3 has 16 residues. J was trimmed by 4 bases and V by 6 bases; bases with no gene match: 14. Germline CDR1 is SGHRS and CDR2 is YFSETQ. The CDR3 sequence is CASTRREGAGLYEQYF. The CDR3 coding sequence is TGCGCCAGCACCCGGCGGGAGGGGGCTGGGTTGTACGAGCAGTACTTC.

This clone was seen just once. The chain uses TRBV5-1 and TRBJ2-1; TRBD2 aligns across 10 bases. Per germline, CDR1 SGHRS and CDR2 YFSETQ. Unmatched junction bases numbered 4, after V lost 0 bases and J lost 4 bases. The CDR3 length is 16 residues. The CDR3 spells CASSLDSGGTYNEQFF. As DNA, the CDR3 is TGCGCCAGCAGCTTGGATAGCGGGGGGACATACAATGAGCAGTTCTTC.

This clone was seen a few times. This chain links TRBV2 with TRBJ1-2, with 7 positions matching TRBD1. V shed 3 bases and J 7 bases; nucleotides not matched to a gene: 5. The CDR3 consists of 13 residues. CDR1 and CDR2 (germline): SNHLY, FYNNEI. The CDR3 protein is CASSDAGQPGYTF. As DNA, the CDR3 is TGTGCCAGCAGTGACGCGGGACAGCCTGGCTACACCTTC.